This entry concerns a single T cell receptor (beta chain). Trimming cost V 6 bases and J 2 bases, with 22 bases left between them. Germline V CDR1 and CDR2: MNHEY, SVGEGT. This CDR3 is 17 amino acids long. The record originates from a study of T-cell reconstitution after alpha-beta-depleted transplantation in children. The authors prepared the TCRbeta library with unique molecular identifiers. A single record per CDR3 protein comes from TCRdb applying MiXCR to the PCR reads. The sample contains about 610,000 distinct CDR3 sequences, over 9.5% of which appear only once. Specimen: PBMCs from the stem cell graft donor, collected from the stem cell graft. The receptor was derived from a human donor who donated a stem cell graft to a child with acute myeloid leukemia. The chain links TRBV6-2 or TRBV6-3 to TRBJ1-2, with TRBD1 as a possible D gene (6 bases). The CDR3 DNA is TGTGCCAGCAGCCTCCCCCCGGGGGGCGCAAGAAACTATGGCTACACCTTC. Protein: CASSLPPGGARNYGYTF.